The rows below give T cell receptor beta chains drawn from one sample of a study of beta chain features in type 1 diabetes. TCRdb's table, derived via immunoSEQ multiplex PCR, lists solely in-frame clones and lacks some. This sample carries 50,000 or so clones, roughly 48% of them seen once, and the ten largest clones take roughly 0.13%. The sample was stem cell memory CD4+ T cells from blood. These receptors were taken from a man aged 25 to 40 with type 1 diabetes. The conserved cysteine and the conserved F or W are not part of the CDR3 here.

TRBJ1-1	TRBV7-2	ASSLRQVPEAF
TRBJ2-7	TRBV18	ASSPPAGDMGEQY
TRBJ2-7	TRBV7-8	ASSLTISYEQY
TRBJ2-3	TRBV6-4	ASSASGTTDTQY
TRBJ2-7	TRBV5-6	ASGQDYEQY
TRBJ2-2	TRBV28	ASISGGTNTGELF
TRBJ2-3	TRBV28	ASTTYRADTQY
TRBJ2-3	TRBV19	ASSTLARGGTDTQY
TRBJ2-5	TRBV5-1	ASSSGLAEETQY
TRBJ1-1	TRBV2	ASSTGYTEAF
TRBJ1-5	TRBV19	ASRRQVGIQPQH
TRBJ2-1	TRBV9	ASSATSGRNNEQF
TRBJ2-7	TRBV7-2	ASSRTGSYEQY
TRBJ2-5	TRBV29-1	SAGLSTRQETQY
TRBJ2-7	TRBV27	ASSFSGTAAYEQY
TRBJ2-1	TRBV28	ASRTTGTGGF
TRBJ1-2	TRBV2	ASSAGQGAGGYT
TRBJ2-1	TRBV7-2	ASSPFVAGEQF
TRBJ2-1	TRBV18	ASSPLAGGPHEQF
TRBJ2-7	TRBV25-1	ASSAYSSGRAFYEQY
TRBJ2-5	TRBV4-3	ASSQGTTAGRNQETQY
TRBJ2-7	TRBV5-1	ASSLGQGGYEQY
TRBJ1-2	TRBV5-1	ASSLVPGESGYT
TRBJ1-3	TRBV15	ATSRDPLFQGAYSGNTIY
TRBJ2-7	TRBV28	ASNRYSVEQY
TRBJ1-1	TRBV30	AWRGTGTEAF
TRBJ2-3	TRBV5-5	ASRTSGSTDTQY
TRBJ1-2	TRBV29-1	SVGRRQALNPNYGYT
TRBJ2-7	TRBV15	ATSRELAGRGEQY
TRBJ2-1	TRBV7-9	ASSSRTGGKSSYNEQF
TRBJ2-7	TRBV28	ASTPLVTSGRYEQY
TRBJ2-7	TRBV7-9	ASSPRVYEQY
TRBJ2-3	TRBV6-5	ASSYRTSTDTQY
TRBJ2-1	TRBV7-9	ASSLGQSGYNEQF
TRBJ1-1	TRBV30	AWKAKWARDRGGVEAF
TRBJ1-5	TRBV7-2	ASSPLTAQPQH
TRBJ2-5	TRBV9	ASSGRGLQETQY
TRBJ1-1	TRBV18	ASSPRLGTLNTEAF
TRBJ2-1	TRBV5-1	ASSLAPSSYNEQF
TRBJ2-7	TRBV7-2	ASSTDRFPSYEQY